Following are 5 T cell receptor beta chains from one sample sequenced in a study of cytomegalovirus exposure and HLA in healthy donors (dated by TCRdb to between 2016 and 2019). The library was prepared using the immunoSEQ multiplex PCR assay. A mixture of 60 forward primers for TCR Vbeta segments and 13 reverse primers for TCR Jbeta segments was used in the multiplex PCR. Drawn from immuneACCESS, this table holds only the in-frame rearrangements with V and J called that TCRdb kept. Clones are partly lost; checked studies trace under half to an unresolved V gene and leave the rest unexplained. Across this sample there are some 150,000 clones, with about four fifths seen only once. Under 2.5% of the sample belongs to the ten largest clones. The sequencing input was PBMCs. The source of these receptors is a man younger than 45 in good health and CMV-seronegative.

The gene calls are TRBV28 and TRBJ2-7; D might be TRBD2 (5 bases). Germline V gene data show CDR1 as MDHEN and CDR2 as SYDVKM. V was cut by 6 bases and J by 5 bases, with 17 bases left in between. The CDR3 length is 14 residues. The CDR3 bases are TGTGCCAGCAGGAATTCCGGGGAGTCGAACGAGCAGTACTTC. Its protein product is CASRNSGESNEQYF. The complete variable domain, with remaining parts taken from reference TRBV28 and TRBJ2-7, reads DVKVTQSSRYLVKRTGEKVFLECVQDMDHENMFWYRQDPGLGLRLIYFSYDVKMKEKGDIPEGYSVSREKKERFSLILESASTNQTSMYLCASRNSGESNEQYFGPGTRLTVT.

V usage is TRBV5-6 and J usage is TRBJ2-5; D is unresolved. This CDR3 has 13 amino acids. Germline assignment: CDR1 SGHDT and CDR2 YYEEEE. Trimming removed 4 bases at V and 4 bases at J, with 11 bases between. CDR3 DNA sequence: TGTGCCAGCAGCGGCCCCTTCCCAGAGACCCAGTACTTC. It yields the protein CASSGPFPETQYF.

The chain couples TRBV4-2 to TRBJ1-2; TRBD1 matches 11 bases. The ends lost 1 base at V and 8 bases at J; junction bases unmatched: 6. The CDR3 has 15 residues. Per germline, CDR1 LGHNA and CDR2 YNFKEQ. CDR3 nucleotides: TGTGCCAGCAGCCAAGGGACAGGGGGCGTGTACGGCTACACCTTC. Translation gives CASSQGTGGVYGYTF.

The V gene is TRBV9, the J gene TRBJ1-4; 8 bases are shared with TRBD1. Germline V lookup: CDR1 SGDLS, CDR2 YYNGEE. Trimming at V came to 4 bases and at J to 1 base, leaving 9 bases not matched to a gene. This CDR3 has 17 amino acids. CDR3: CASSPAQQGVTNEKLFF. In DNA form, the CDR3 reads TGTGCCAGCAGCCCGGCCCAACAGGGGGTAACTAATGAAAAACTGTTTTTT.

The chain links TRBV6-5 to TRBJ2-7; TRBD1 agrees at 8 bases. J was trimmed by 5 bases and V by 7 bases; bases with no gene match: 10. This CDR3 has 14 amino acids. CDR1 is MNHEY, CDR2 SVGAGI, per germline. The CDR3 bases are TGTGCCAGCAAACGGACAGGGAGCAGCCACGAGCAGTACTTC. It translates to CASKRTGSSHEQYF.